The rows below give T cell receptor beta chains drawn from one sample of a study of T cell responses to AZD1222 COVID-19 vaccine. Here immunoSEQ multiplex PCR was the method, and the copy in TCRdb shows in-frame clones only, minus some. The table includes some 42,000 clones, approximately 83% detected once. The specimen comprised peripheral blood, sampled 28 days after the second AZD1222 dose. These receptors all stem from an adult who received the AZD1222 COVID-19 vaccine. Both conserved end residues are part of each CDR3. D genes are given only for firm matches. Some rows mark clone size as missing; the rest say once, few, many or name a class of expanded clone.

D	V	J	size	CDR3	DNA
TRBD1	TRBV29-1	TRBJ1-1	once	CSVERGQGNTEAFF	TGCAGCGTTGAAAGGGGGCAAGGAAACACTGAAGCTTTCTTT
NA	TRBV6-1	TRBJ1-5	NA	CASSDRQMLSNQPQHF	TGTGCCAGCAGTGACCGACAGATGCTTAGCAATCAGCCCCAGCATTTT
TRBD1	TRBV19	TRBJ2-6	NA	CASTPLRQGTPWANVLTF	TGTGCCAGTACCCCTCTTCGACAGGGGACCCCCTGGGCCAACGTCCTGACTTTC
NA	TRBV21-1	TRBJ2-1	once	CASSPLLRVDFRDEQFF	TGTGCCAGCAGCCCCCTCCTGCGAGTGGATTTCCGAGATGAGCAGTTCTTC
TRBD1	TRBV5-1	TRBJ1-5	NA	CASSAGTGREQPQHF	TGCGCCAGCAGCGCGGGGACAGGGAGGGAACAGCCCCAGCATTTT
NA	TRBV5-5	TRBJ1-5	NA	CASSFTGGGNQPQHF	TGTGCCAGCAGCTTTACTGGGGGTGGCAATCAGCCCCAGCATTTT
NA	TRBV2	TRBJ2-2	NA	CASSLPGPNMGELFF	TGTGCCAGCAGTTTACCGGGGCCTAATATGGGGGAGCTGTTTTTT
NA	TRBV7-8	TRBJ1-3	NA	CASSSRESAGNTIYF	TGTGCCAGCAGCTCAAGGGAGTCCGCTGGAAACACCATATATTTT
NA	TRBV15	TRBJ1-3	NA	CATSRDKISGNTIYF	TGTGCCACCAGCAGAGACAAGATCTCTGGAAACACCATATATTTT
NA	TRBV7-2	TRBJ1-5	NA	CASSLDGSNQPQHF	TGTGCCAGCAGCTTGGACGGATCCAATCAGCCCCAGCATTTT
NA	TRBV3-1/TRBV3-2	TRBJ1-3	once	CASSQGPIHSPGNTIYF	TGTGCCAGCAGCCAAGGCCCCATCCATTCCCCTGGAAACACCATATATTTT
NA	TRBV25-1	TRBJ2-5	once	CASSGGWETQYF	TGTGCCAGCAGTGGGGGGTGGGAGACCCAGTACTTC
NA	TRBV11-2	TRBJ2-2	NA	CASSVGVGVSGTGELFF	TGTGCCAGCAGTGTCGGGGTTGGAGTGTCGGGGACCGGGGAGCTGTTTTTT
TRBD1	TRBV2	TRBJ1-2	NA	CASRGGPGQGNYGYTF	TGTGCCAGCAGGGGGGGCCCGGGACAGGGAAACTATGGCTACACCTTC
TRBD2	TRBV6-5	TRBJ2-6	NA	CASSPGGSGANVLTF	TGTGCCAGCAGCCCGGGAGGTTCAGGGGCCAACGTCCTGACTTTC
NA	TRBV10-3	TRBJ1-2	NA	CAISALADYGYTF	TGTGCCATCAGTGCTTTGGCGGACTATGGCTACACCTTC
NA	TRBV6-1	TRBJ1-6	NA	CASSEVGQNSPLHF	TGTGCCAGCAGTGAAGTAGGGCAGAATTCACCCCTCCACTTT
NA	TRBV4-1	TRBJ1-6	NA	CASLKHGSDNSPLHF	TGCGCCAGTCTCAAACACGGTTCAGATAATTCACCCCTCCACTTT
NA	TRBV11-1	TRBJ1-2	NA	CASSLDISNYGYTF	TGTGCCAGCAGCTTGGACATTTCTAACTATGGCTACACCTTC
NA	TRBV14	TRBJ2-7	NA	CASSQVDRYYEQYF	TGTGCCAGCAGCCAAGTAGACAGGTACTACGAGCAGTACTTC
NA	TRBV5-5	TRBJ2-7	NA	CASSLAGHAYEQYF	TGTGCCAGCAGCCTGGCGGGACATGCCTACGAGCAGTACTTC
TRBD1	TRBV7-9	TRBJ1-1	NA	CASSRSRDRVGNDTEAFF	TGTGCCAGCAGCCGGAGCCGGGACAGGGTAGGTAATGACACTGAAGCTTTCTTT
NA	TRBV6-2/TRBV6-3	TRBJ1-2	NA	CASSYFGRVIWGYTF	TGTGCCAGCAGTTATTTCGGCAGGGTAATTTGGGGCTACACCTTC
NA	TRBV3-1/TRBV3-2	TRBJ2-1	NA	CASSQESAGAGFF	TGTGCCAGCAGCCAAGAATCGGCGGGGGCGGGGTTCTTC
NA	TRBV15	TRBJ1-6	few	CATSRGIGSPLHF	TGTGCCACCAGCAGAGGGATTGGGTCACCCCTCCACTTT
NA	TRBV30	TRBJ1-5	NA	CAWSGGRQGKGSNQPQHF	TGTGCCTGGAGTGGGGGGAGGCAGGGGAAGGGTAGCAATCAGCCCCAGCATTTT
NA	TRBV19	TRBJ2-7	few	CASSIGQFYEQYF	TGTGCCAGTAGTATTGGACAGTTTTACGAGCAGTACTTC
NA	TRBV5-1	TRBJ1-2	NA	CASNRDIRGGGYTF	TGCGCCAGCAACCGAGACATCAGGGGCGGAGGCTACACCTTC
NA	TRBV10-3	TRBJ2-1	NA	CAILGQLGDEQFF	TGTGCCATCCTAGGACAGCTGGGGGATGAGCAGTTCTTC